This T cell receptor (beta chain) was captured in a study of blood T cell repertoires in COVID-19. About the study: The study drew acute and convalescent COVID-19 samples from the United States, Italy and Spain.

Researchers sorted participants into cohorts using their self-reported clinical history. Recovered status in Cohort 3 required two negative PCRs, clearance, or symptom resolution. Under the authors' procedure: Estimated nucleated cell counts came from reference gene primer amplification. Method: immunoSEQ multiplex PCR; TCRdb's copy keeps in-frame clones and lacks some. D and trimming come from the DNA, and the V and J calls and clone size come from that table. The profile shows roughly 500,000 clones, roughly nine tenths of them singletons. This CDR3 has 14 residues. V lost 5 bases and J lost 0, with 9 bases in between. Germline CDR1 SGHVS, CDR2 FQNEAQ.

The rearrangement uses TRBV7-8 and TRBJ2-3; D ambiguous. The sequence was collected from an older woman who had recovered from COVID-19. Sequenced input: PBMCs or T cells enriched from blood (not recorded which). This CDR3 reads CASSIVTSTDTQYF. The CDR3 DNA sequence: TGTGCCAGCAGCATTGTGACTAGCACAGATACGCAGTATTTT.